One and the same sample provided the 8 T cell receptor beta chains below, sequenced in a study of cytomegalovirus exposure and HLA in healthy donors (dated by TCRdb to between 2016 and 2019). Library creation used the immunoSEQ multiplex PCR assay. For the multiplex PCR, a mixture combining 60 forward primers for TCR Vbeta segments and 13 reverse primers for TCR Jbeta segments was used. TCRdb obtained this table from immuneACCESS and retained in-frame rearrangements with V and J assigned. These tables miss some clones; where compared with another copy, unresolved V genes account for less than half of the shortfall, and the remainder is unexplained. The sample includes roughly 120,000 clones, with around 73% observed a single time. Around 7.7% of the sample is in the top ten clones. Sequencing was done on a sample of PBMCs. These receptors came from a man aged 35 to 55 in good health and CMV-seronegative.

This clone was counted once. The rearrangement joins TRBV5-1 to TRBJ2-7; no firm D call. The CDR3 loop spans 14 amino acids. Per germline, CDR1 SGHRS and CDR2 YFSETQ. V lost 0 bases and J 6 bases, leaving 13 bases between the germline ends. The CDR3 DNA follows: TGCGCCAGCAGCTTGGTACAGACCTCCGGCGAGCAGTACTTC. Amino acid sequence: CASSLVQTSGEQYF.

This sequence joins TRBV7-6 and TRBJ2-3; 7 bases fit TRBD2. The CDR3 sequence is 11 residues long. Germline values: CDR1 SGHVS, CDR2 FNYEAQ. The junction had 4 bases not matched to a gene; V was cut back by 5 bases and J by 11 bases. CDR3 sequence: CASSGGGVQYF. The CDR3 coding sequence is TGTGCCAGCAGCGGGGGGGGTGTGCAGTATTTT. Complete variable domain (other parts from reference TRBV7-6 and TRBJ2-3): GAGVSQSPRYKVTKRGQDVALRCDPISGHVSLYWYRQALGQGPEFLTYFNYEAQQDKSGLPNDRFSAERPEGSISTLTIQRTEQRDSAMYRCASSGGGVQYFGPGTRLTVL.

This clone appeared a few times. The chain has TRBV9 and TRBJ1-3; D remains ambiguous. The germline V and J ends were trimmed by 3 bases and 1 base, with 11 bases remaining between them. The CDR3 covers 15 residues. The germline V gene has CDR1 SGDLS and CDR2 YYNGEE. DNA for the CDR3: TGTGCCAGCAGCGCGTCCTCGGGATCTGGAAACACCATATATTTT. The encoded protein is CASSASSGSGNTIYF.

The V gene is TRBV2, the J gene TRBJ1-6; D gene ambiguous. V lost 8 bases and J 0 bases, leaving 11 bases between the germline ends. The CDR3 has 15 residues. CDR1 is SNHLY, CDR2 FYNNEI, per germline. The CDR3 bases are TGTGCCAGCGGGAGGGAAAGCTCCTATAATTCACCCCTCCACTTT. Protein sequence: CASGRESSYNSPLHF.

CDR3 sequence reads: CAISETRGFASSYNEQFF. CDR3 nucleotides: TGTGCCATCAGTGAGACGAGAGGCTTTGCTAGCTCCTACAATGAGCAGTTCTTC. The genes are TRBV10-3 and TRBJ2-1; no definite D call. V was cut by 2 bases and J by 0 bases, with 17 bases left in between. Germline-derived CDR1 and CDR2 are ENHRY and SYGVKD. The CDR3 contains 18 residues.

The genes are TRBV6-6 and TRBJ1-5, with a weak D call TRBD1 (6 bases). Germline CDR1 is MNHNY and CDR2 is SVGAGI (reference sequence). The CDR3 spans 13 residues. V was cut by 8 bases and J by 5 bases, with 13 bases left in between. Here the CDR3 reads CASQEQGDQPQHF. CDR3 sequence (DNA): TGTGCCAGCCAGGAACAGGGTGATCAGCCCCAGCATTTT.

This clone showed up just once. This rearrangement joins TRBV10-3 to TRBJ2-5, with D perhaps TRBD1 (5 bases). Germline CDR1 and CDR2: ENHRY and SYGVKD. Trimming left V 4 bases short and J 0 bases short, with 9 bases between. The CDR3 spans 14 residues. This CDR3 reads CAISAGPYQETQYF. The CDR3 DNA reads TGTGCCATCAGTGCAGGGCCGTACCAAGAGACCCAGTACTTC.

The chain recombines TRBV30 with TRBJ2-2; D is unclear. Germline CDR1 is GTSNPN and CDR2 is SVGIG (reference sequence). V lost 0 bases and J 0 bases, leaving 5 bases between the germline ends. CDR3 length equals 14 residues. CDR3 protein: CAWSVAANTGELFF. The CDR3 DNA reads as TGTGCCTGGAGTGTTGCAGCGAACACCGGGGAGCTGTTTTTT. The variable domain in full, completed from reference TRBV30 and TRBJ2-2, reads SQTIHQWPATLVQPVGSPLSLECTVEGTSNPNLYWYRQAAGRGLQLLFYSVGIGQISSEVPQNLSASRPQDRQFILSSKKLLLSDSGFYLCAWSVAANTGELFFGEGSRLTVL.